This T cell receptor (beta chain) was identified in a study of blood T cell repertoires in COVID-19. In the study's own analysis: Reference gene primer amplification yielded estimated nucleated cell counts. Method: immunoSEQ multiplex PCR; TCRdb's copy keeps in-frame clones and lacks some. That table supplies the V and J calls and clone size; D and trimming were determined from the DNA. The sample carries roughly 200,000 clones, about 84% recorded once. The CDR3 runs 17 residues. Trimming removed 0 bases at V and 4 bases at J, with 17 bases between. CDR1 is SGHTS and CDR2 is YDEGEE in the germline V gene.

This rearrangement joins TRBV5-8 to TRBJ2-1; TRBD1 might be the D (5 bases). The specimen was peripheral blood. The receptor comes from a woman older than 75 with acute or convalescent COVID-19. The CDR3 protein is CASSLVAVVRGYNEQFF. The CDR3 bases are TGTGCCAGCAGCTTGGTCGCAGTAGTTAGGGGATACAATGAGCAGTTCTTC.